Detailed here is one T cell receptor (beta chain). The data are from a study of blood T cell repertoires in COVID-19. As for the study in general: COVID-19 samples from acute and convalescent phases originated in the United States, Italy and Spain.

Trimming cost V 2 bases and J 2 bases, with 9 bases left between them. Per the germline V gene, CDR1 is SEHNR and CDR2 is FQNEAQ (reference sequence). The CDR3 extends over 15 amino acids. Sequenced by immunoSEQ multiplex PCR; TCRdb stores in-frame clones only, minus some. The sample consists of about 330,000 clones, 88% of them appearing once. The origin of this receptor is a woman between 45 and 60 years old with active or convalescent COVID-19. Sequencing used peripheral blood. The chain employs TRBV7-9 and TRBJ2-2; D uncertain. The CDR3: CASSLTNTNTGELFF. Written as DNA, the CDR3 is TGTGCCAGCAGCTTAACTAACACAAACACCGGGGAGCTGTTTTTT.